The T cell receptor beta chain under discussion was sequenced for a study of beta chain features in type 1 diabetes. Study as a whole: Taken together, all samples contributed 90 million to 140 million examined sorted cells.

Based on CD45RO/CCR7/CD25/CD127/CD95/CD27, CD4+ regulatory, stem cell-like memory, naive and central memory cells were sorted. Germline-derived CDR1 and CDR2 are SGHVS and FNYEAQ. Trimming at V came to 0 bases and at J to 2 bases, leaving 17 bases not matched to a gene. CDR3 length: 21 amino acids. As to this clone: Its antigen is not known.

Findings and caveats of the study: Researchers reported that naive, central memory and Treg TCRB repertoires appeared more similar in patients than in healthy donors.

Expressed TCRB transcripts were sequenced after all isolated RNA was converted to cDNA. The assay was immunoSEQ multiplex PCR, and TCRdb's table has in-frame clones only and misses some. The sample holds hundreds of thousands of clones, 15% to 17% seen once. The rearrangement joins TRBV7-6 to TRBJ2-7; 12 bases are shared with TRBD2. The TCR originated in a man younger than 30 in good health. What was sequenced was naive CD4+ T cells from blood. The CDR3 reads CASSLALRLAGAQSGAYEQYF. In nucleotides, the CDR3 is TGTGCCAGCAGCTTAGCTCTGCGACTAGCGGGGGCTCAAAGTGGGGCCTACGAGCAGTACTTC. Complete variable domain (other parts from reference TRBV7-6 and TRBJ2-7): GAGVSQSPRYKVTKRGQDVALRCDPISGHVSLYWYRQALGQGPEFLTYFNYEAQQDKSGLPNDRFSAERPEGSISTLTIQRTEQRDSAMYRCASSLALRLAGAQSGAYEQYFGPGTRLTVT.